The 30 T cell receptor beta chains below come from one sample, sequenced in a study of blood T cell repertoires in COVID-19 (dated by TCRdb to 2020 to 2022). The receptor library was made with the immunoSEQ multiplex PCR assay. TCRdb limited this immuneACCESS table to in-frame rearrangements with V and J called. A share of clones is missing; checked studies link under half to unresolved V genes, and the rest is unexplained. Within this sample are around 200,000 clones, with about 89% of them counted one time only. Together, the top ten hold approximately 3.5% of the sample. The sample taken for sequencing was peripheral blood. The source of these receptors is a man in his 70s with acute or convalescent COVID-19.

The chain uses TRBV4-2 and TRBJ1-5, with 7 bases identical to TRBD1. The CDR3 has 15 amino acids. Losses at the gene ends were 4 bases for V and 0 bases for J; bases not matched to a gene: 3. CDR1 LGHNA and CDR2 YNFKEQ come from the germline V gene. The CDR3 loop is CASSPGQNSNQPQHF. The CDR3 region has the DNA TGTGCCAGCAGCCCGGGACAGAATAGCAATCAGCCCCAGCATTTT.

The chain joins TRBV11-1 to TRBJ2-4, with TRBD2 as a possible D gene (5 bases). This CDR3 comprises 15 residues. The germline V gene has CDR1 SGHAT and CDR2 FQDESV (reference sequence). V was pared by 2 bases and J by 8 bases, with 16 bases between. In nucleotides, the CDR3 is TGTGCCAGCAGCTTATCTCGTGCGAGGGCGGACATTCAGTACTTC. It is translated as CASSLSRARADIQYF.

This chain uses TRBV2 with TRBJ1-5, with TRBD1 as a possible D gene (6 bases). The germline gives CDR1 SNHLY, CDR2 FYNNEI. This CDR3 comprises 13 residues. Trimming pared 2 bases from V and 9 bases from J, leaving 11 bases between. The CDR3 DNA reads TGTGCCAGCAGTGAACAGGGGTTAGGGCCCCAGCATTTT. Translating it yields CASSEQGLGPQHF.

Here the CDR3 reads CASTRERGSYNEQFF. In nucleotides, the CDR3 is TGTGCCAGTACCCGAGAAAGGGGCTCCTACAATGAGCAGTTCTTC. This chain uses TRBV19 with TRBJ2-1, with D perhaps TRBD1 (5 bases). The germline V gene has CDR1 LNHDA and CDR2 SQIVND (reference sequence). This CDR3 contains 15 residues. V lost 7 bases, J lost 0 bases, and 13 bases lay in between.

The genes are TRBV7-3 and TRBJ2-3; D not resolved. The CDR3 consists of 14 residues. Germline values: CDR1 SGHTA, CDR2 FQGTGA. V lost 2 bases to trimming and J lost 2 bases, with 8 bases between them. DNA for the CDR3: TGTGCCAGCAGCTTACAGGATACCACAGATACGCAGTATTTT. This codes for CASSLQDTTDTQYF.

The chain links TRBV5-1 to TRBJ1-2; TRBD1 aligns across 9 bases. Per germline, CDR1 SGHRS and CDR2 YFSETQ. The CDR3 has 17 residues. Trimming took 0 bases from V and 11 from J; bases not matched to a gene: 17. The CDR3 DNA reads as TGCGCCAGCAGCTTGGGCACAGGGGGCGCTTGGGCCGGAGATTACACCTTC. It specifies CASSLGTGGAWAGDYTF.

The chain couples TRBV29-1 to TRBJ2-2; no firm D call. The CDR3 has 14 residues. Germline V gene sequence: CDR1 SQVTM, CDR2 ANQGSEA. Trimming stripped 4 bases from V and 0 bases from J, with 9 bases between. CDR3 DNA: TGCAGCGTTGTTTTAGCCTCGAACACCGGGGAGCTGTTTTTT. Protein product: CSVVLASNTGELFF.

This chain links TRBV6-2 or TRBV6-3 with TRBJ2-5, with a weak D call TRBD2 (7 bases). V dropped 2 bases and J dropped 3 bases, with 16 bases sitting between them. The CDR3 contains 16 residues. Germline V gene lookup returns CDR1 MNHEY and CDR2 SVGEGT. CDR3 coding DNA: TGTGCCAGCAGTTACAAGGGGGGGGCTTCGGAAGAGACCCAGTACTTC. Translating gives CASSYKGGASEETQYF.

The genes are TRBV3-1 (or the pseudogene TRBV3-2) and TRBJ2-1; 8 positions agree with TRBD2. The V and J ends lost 1 base and 2 bases, in that order; junction bases with no gene match: 1. From germline, CDR1 is LGHDT and CDR2 YNNKEL (reference sequence). This CDR3 spans 15 amino acids. DNA of the CDR3: TGTGCCAGCAGCCAAGGAGCGGGGGCCTACAATGAGCAGTTCTTC. Amino acids: CASSQGAGAYNEQFF.

This clone has just a few counts. The chain carries TRBV5-5 and TRBJ2-2; D may be TRBD1 (5 bases). This CDR3 contains 15 residues. V lost 5 bases, J lost 4 bases, and 15 bases lay in between. CDR1 and CDR2 from the germline V gene are SGHKS and YYEKEE (reference sequence). CDR3 residues: CASRGQGYGTGELFF. The CDR3 DNA sequence: TGTGCCAGCAGGGGGCAGGGCTACGGCACCGGGGAGCTGTTTTTT.

The rearrangement links TRBV3-1 (or the pseudogene TRBV3-2) to TRBJ1-5; maybe TRBD1 (6 bases). CDR3 length equals 18 residues. Germline V gene lookup returns CDR1 LGHDT and CDR2 YNNKEL (reference sequence). Between the trimmed V and J ends, which lost 0 bases and 2 bases, there was a span of 17 bases. CDR3 loop: CASSQDEPLGAGNQPQHF. The CDR3 nucleotides are TGTGCCAGCAGCCAAGATGAGCCGCTGGGGGCAGGCAATCAGCCCCAGCATTTT.

The CDR3 protein is CAWSRTGLAEETQYF. CDR3 bases: TGTGCCTGGAGTCGGACTGGACTAGCGGAAGAGACCCAGTACTTC. V and J are TRBV30 and TRBJ2-5; 10 bases agree with TRBD2. This CDR3 contains 15 residues. The J segment lost 3 bases and the V segment lost 2 bases, leaving 6 bases of the junction unmatched. CDR1 is GTSNPN, CDR2 SVGIG, per germline (reference sequence).

The chain recombines TRBV6-5 with TRBJ1-6, with 8 bases fitting TRBD1. CDR1 and CDR2 from the germline V gene are MNHEY and SVGAGI. Trimming at V came to 7 bases and at J to 6 bases, leaving 8 bases not matched to a gene. This CDR3 has 15 amino acids. CDR3 DNA sequence: TGTGCCAGCACCGAGACAGGGGTAGGTAATTCACCCCTCCACTTT. Protein product: CASTETGVGNSPLHF.

The chain links TRBV28 to TRBJ1-1; unclear D gene. Germline assignment: CDR1 MDHEN and CDR2 SYDVKM. This CDR3 is 16 amino acids long. Trimming removed 8 bases from V and 0 bases from J, with 19 bases in between. The CDR3 protein is CASLSPAAGLNTEAFF. The CDR3, as DNA: TGTGCCAGCCTAAGTCCGGCCGCGGGATTGAACACTGAAGCTTTCTTT. Combining the CDR3 with reference TRBV28 and TRBJ1-1 gives the whole variable domain DVKVTQSSRYLVKRTGEKVFLECVQDMDHENMFWYRQDPGLGLRLIYFSYDVKMKEKGDIPEGYSVSREKKERFSLILESASTNQTSMYLCASLSPAAGLNTEAFFGQGTRLTVV.

This chain joins TRBV7-2 and TRBJ2-7, with TRBD1 matching 11 bases. The trim removed 5 bases at V and 2 bases at J, leaving 8 bases unmatched. The CDR3 covers 16 residues. The V gene's germline CDR1 is SGHTA and CDR2 FQGNSA. CDR3 protein: CASSTKADRGPYEQYF. Written as DNA, the CDR3 is TGTGCCAGCAGCACTAAGGCGGACAGGGGGCCCTACGAGCAGTACTTC.

V usage is TRBV28 and J usage is TRBJ1-2, with a weak D call TRBD1 (5 bases). The germline CDR1 and CDR2 sequences are MDHEN and SYDVKM. This CDR3 is built from 15 residues. V was clipped by 3 bases and J by 4 bases, with 15 bases between them. For the CDR3, the DNA is TGTGCCAGCAGTTTTCCGGGGGGACCCCTCTATGGCTACACCTTC. Protein sequence: CASSFPGGPLYGYTF.

The J gene is TRBJ1-5, the V gene TRBV27, with D possibly being TRBD1 (6 bases). The CDR3 has 14 amino acids. The germline V gene encodes CDR1 MNHEY and CDR2 SMNVEV (reference sequence). V was clipped by 8 bases and J by 4 bases, with 15 bases between them. Here the CDR3 DNA reads TGTGCCAGCTGCACGCTTCAGGGGAATCAGCCCCAGCATTTT. Encoded protein: CASCTLQGNQPQHF.

This chain connects TRBV7-9 to TRBJ1-5; TRBD1 is a possible D gene (5 bases). The CDR3 has 14 amino acids. Germline assignment: CDR1 SEHNR and CDR2 FQNEAQ (reference sequence). Trimming left V 7 bases short and J 5 bases short, with 15 bases between. CDR3 amino acids: CASTLSGGDQPQHF. Written as DNA, the CDR3 is TGTGCCAGCACCCTAAGCGGGGGGGATCAGCCCCAGCATTTT.

This chain joins TRBV6-5 and TRBJ1-5; D gene uncertain. The CDR3 contains 15 residues. Germline V gives CDR1 MNHEY, CDR2 SVGAGI. The V and J ends lost 5 bases and 2 bases respectively, with 13 bases between them. CDR3 region: CASSSHLGGNQPQHF. DNA of the CDR3: TGTGCCAGCAGTAGCCACCTCGGGGGCAATCAGCCCCAGCATTTT.

The CDR3 loop reads CASSLALEADTQYF. The CDR3 coding sequence is TGCGCCAGCAGCTTGGCACTAGAAGCAGATACGCAGTATTTT. This chain uses TRBV5-1 with TRBJ2-3, with D possibly TRBD2 on 5 matching bases. The CDR3 runs 14 residues. V was clipped by 0 bases and J by 4 bases, with 9 bases between them. Germline values: CDR1 SGHRS, CDR2 YFSETQ.

The chain couples TRBV19 to TRBJ1-1, with no clear D. In germline, CDR1 is LNHDA, CDR2 SQIVND (reference sequence). With 5 bases removed from V and 1 base from J, the gap between germline ends came to 8 bases. The CDR3 loop spans 13 amino acids. The CDR3 here is CASSVTENTEAFF. DNA of the CDR3: TGTGCCAGTAGTGTCACAGAGAACACTGAAGCTTTCTTT. Full variable domain (remainder filled in from reference TRBV19 and TRBJ1-1): DGGITQSPKYLFRKEGQNVTLSCEQNLNHDAMYWYRQDPGQGLRLIYYSQIVNDFQKGDIAEGYSVSREKKESFPLTVTSAQKNPTAFYLCASSVTENTEAFFGQGTRLTVV.

The chain couples TRBV3-1 (or the pseudogene TRBV3-2) to TRBJ2-5; D unresolved. V lost 2 bases and J 3 bases, leaving 7 bases between the germline ends. The CDR3 is 13 amino acids. Per germline, CDR1 LGHDT and CDR2 YNNKEL (reference sequence). In nucleotides, the CDR3 is TGTGCCAGCAGCCAAATGTCCGAAGAGACCCAGTACTTC. Amino acid sequence: CASSQMSEETQYF.

The chain joins TRBV28 to TRBJ1-6, with TRBD1 matching over 7 bases. This CDR3 region has 15 residues. Germline V gene sequence: CDR1 MDHEN, CDR2 SYDVKM. Trimming took 4 bases from V and 10 from J; bases not matched to a gene: 10. The CDR3 DNA is TGTGCCAGCAGTTCGACAGGGTGGGATCGGTCACCCCTCCACTTT. Translated, it gives CASSSTGWDRSPLHF.

The J gene is TRBJ2-5, the V gene TRBV3-1 (or the pseudogene TRBV3-2); 15 bases line up with TRBD2. The CDR3 is 17 residues long. Unmatched junction bases numbered 6, after V lost 2 bases and J lost 5 bases. Germline values: CDR1 LGHDT, CDR2 YNNKEL (reference sequence). CDR3: CASSQRTSGRARETQYF. CDR3 DNA sequence: TGTGCCAGCAGCCAAAGGACTAGCGGGAGGGCCAGGGAGACCCAGTACTTC.

The rearrangement uses TRBV28 and TRBJ1-4, with 10 nucleotides matching TRBD1. The V and J ends lost 8 bases and 3 bases, in that order; junction bases with no gene match: 3. This CDR3 has 14 residues. Germline V gene lookup returns CDR1 MDHEN and CDR2 SYDVKM. CDR3 region: CASAGTGANEKLFF. The CDR3 coding sequence is TGTGCCAGCGCCGGGACAGGGGCTAATGAAAAACTGTTTTTT.

The gene calls are TRBV12-3 or TRBV12-4 and TRBJ2-7; D is uncertain. The CDR3 is made up of 13 amino acids. The V gene lost 8 bases and the J gene lost 7 bases, with 18 bases spanning the gap. The CDR3 DNA reads TGTGCCAGCCAGAGCTACCCCCCAGGAGAGCAGTACTTC. This gives the protein CASQSYPPGEQYF.

The V gene is TRBV7-8, the J gene TRBJ2-7; 9 bases match TRBD2. After removal of 1 base from V and 2 bases from J, the junction contained 6 bases not matched to a gene. The CDR3 is 16 residues long. Germline V gives CDR1 SGHVS, CDR2 FQNEAQ. This CDR3 reads CASSLVGIAGAYEQYF. DNA for the CDR3: TGTGCCAGCAGCTTAGTTGGAATAGCGGGAGCCTACGAGCAGTACTTC.

This clone was seen just once. CDR3 coding DNA: TGTGCCAGCTCACCACCACGCGGAGGGACTGAAGCTTTCTTT. Amino acids: CASSPPRGGTEAFF. The gene calls are TRBV18 and TRBJ1-1; D gene unclear. This CDR3 spans 14 amino acids. CDR1 KGHSH and CDR2 LQKENI come from the germline V gene. Trimming removed 0 bases at V and 5 bases at J, with 10 bases between. Looking up the rest from reference TRBV18 and TRBJ1-1 gives the full variable domain: NAGVMQNPRHLVRRRGQEARLRCSPMKGHSHVYWYRQLPEEGLKFMVYLQKENIIDESGMPKERFSAEFPKEGPSILRIQQVVRGDSAAYFCASSPPRGGTEAFFGQGTRLTVV.

The genes are TRBV18 and TRBJ1-1; possibly TRBD1 for D (6 bases). The CDR3 sequence is 13 residues long. Deletions cut 8 bases from V and 1 base from J, with 11 bases between. In germline, CDR1 is KGHSH, CDR2 LQKENI. CDR3 in amino acids: CASRRQANTEAFF. The CDR3 region has the DNA TGTGCCAGCAGACGACAGGCGAACACTGAAGCTTTCTTT.

The chain employs TRBV5-1 and TRBJ2-5, with D perhaps TRBD1 (7 bases). Trimming removed 4 bases at V and 5 bases at J, with 21 bases between. The CDR3 is 16 residues long. Germline assignment: CDR1 SGHRS and CDR2 YFSETQ. The CDR3 coding sequence is TGCGCCAGCAGCCTAGGGGGCGCGGGACCGGAGGAGACCCAGTACTTC. Translating gives CASSLGGAGPEETQYF.